This entry lists 12 T cell receptor beta chains sequenced from one sample in a study of PD-L1 blockade in urothelial cancer (dated by TCRdb to 2017 to 2019). Libraries were built with the immunoSEQ multiplex PCR assay. TCRdb retrieved this table from immuneACCESS and kept in-frame rearrangements only. Not all clones are present; in checked studies, unresolved V genes account for under half, and no reason is known for the remainder. The table for this sample lists about 44,000 clones; roughly 82% of them were counted only once. The ten biggest clones cover 3.2% of the sample. The source material was PBMCs, sampled around atezolizumab (anti-PD-L1) treatment. These receptors all stem from a man between 65 and 79 years old with urothelial cancer.

The genes are TRBV2 and TRBJ2-7, with D hard to call. V lost 6 bases and J 0 bases, leaving 9 bases between the germline ends. The CDR3 has 13 residues. Germline lookup yields CDR1 SNHLY and CDR2 FYNNEI. DNA of the CDR3: TGTGCCAGCAGGGGTGGGCCCTCCTACGAGCAGTACTTC. Translation gives CASRGGPSYEQYF. The variable domain in full, completed from reference TRBV2 and TRBJ2-7, reads EPEVTQTPSHQVTQMGQEVILRCVPISNHLYFYWYRQILGQKVEFLVSFYNNEISEKSEIFDDQFSVERPDGSNFTLKIRSTKLEDSAMYFCASRGGPSYEQYFGPGTRLTVT.

The chain carries TRBV28 and TRBJ1-2, with a weak D call TRBD1 (6 bases). Per the germline V gene, CDR1 is MDHEN and CDR2 is SYDVKM. CDR3 size: 13 residues. The V gene lost 7 bases and the J gene lost 4 bases, with 13 bases spanning the gap. The chain's CDR3 is CASKPGHSYGYTF. The DNA for the CDR3 is TGTGCCAGCAAACCGGGACACAGCTATGGCTACACCTTC.

This clone was counted a single time. V gene TRBV7-2 combines with J gene TRBJ2-3; 7 bases are a match to TRBD2. Looked up from germline, CDR1 is SGHTA and CDR2 is FQGNSA. The CDR3 loop spans 14 amino acids. J gave up 4 bases and V 6 bases, and 7 bases lay outside the gene matches. The DNA of the CDR3 is TGTGCCAGCAGGCCAGCGGGGATGCCAGATACGCAGTATTTT. Encoded protein: CASRPAGMPDTQYF. The full variable domain, in which reference TRBV7-2 and TRBJ2-3 provide the parts outside the CDR3, is GAGVSQSPSNKVTEKGKDVELRCDPISGHTALYWYRQSLGQGLEFLIYFQGNSAPDKSGLPSDRFSAERTGGSVSTLTIQRTQQEDSAVYLCASRPAGMPDTQYFGPGTRLTVL.

This clone was counted only a few times. The chain links TRBV6-1 to TRBJ2-7; possibly TRBD1 for D (5 bases). Germline CDR1 reads MNHNS; CDR2 reads SASEGT. V dropped 8 bases and J dropped 1 base, with 12 bases sitting between them. The CDR3 has 13 residues. The CDR3 here is CASSDIGSYEQYF. CDR3 coding DNA: TGTGCCAGCTCGGACATAGGATCCTACGAGCAGTACTTC.

V usage is TRBV7-8 and J usage is TRBJ2-5, with 10 positions matching TRBD2. Trimming cost V 4 bases and J 1 base; bases outside gene matches: 12. The germline CDR1 and CDR2 sequences are SGHVS and FQNEAQ. This CDR3 contains 18 residues. The CDR3 region is CASSSRRAGLARQETQYF. The CDR3 nucleotides read TGTGCCAGCAGCTCCCGGAGGGCGGGACTAGCGCGCCAAGAGACCCAGTACTTC.

The chain recombines TRBV19 with TRBJ1-5; 8 bases line up with TRBD1. Per the germline V gene, CDR1 is LNHDA and CDR2 is SQIVND (reference sequence). The V and J ends lost 5 bases and 6 bases, in that order; junction bases with no gene match: 9. The CDR3 sequence is 15 residues long. In DNA, the CDR3 is TGTGCCAGTAGTGGCCAGGGGGCCTCAGCTCAGCCCCAGCATTTT. Amino acids: CASSGQGASAQPQHF.

The chain recombines TRBV10-3 with TRBJ2-3; 7 bases line up with TRBD2. Trimming cost V 9 bases and J 2 bases; bases outside gene matches: 5. Germline CDR1 is ENHRY and CDR2 is SYGVKD. The CDR3 has 13 amino acids. This CDR3 is CAIGTTSTDTQYF. In nucleotides, the CDR3 is TGTGCCATTGGGACTACCTCCACAGATACGCAGTATTTT.

The chain has TRBV10-3 and TRBJ2-2; D might be TRBD1 (5 bases). V was cut by 3 bases and J by 6 bases, with 11 bases left in between. The CDR3 consists of 14 residues. Germline V gene data show CDR1 as ENHRY and CDR2 as SYGVKD. Here the CDR3 reads CAISDRQGAGELFF. The CDR3 DNA is TGTGCCATCAGTGATAGGCAGGGTGCCGGGGAGCTGTTTTTT.

The chain couples TRBV11-3 to TRBJ1-5, with D uncertain. V was cut by 5 bases and J by 0 bases, with 17 bases left in between. This CDR3 is built from 17 residues. CDR1 SGHNT and CDR2 YENEEA come from the germline V gene. The CDR3 sequence is CASSPLEHRYSNQPQHF. For the CDR3, the DNA is TGTGCCAGCAGCCCTCTGGAGCATAGATATAGCAATCAGCCCCAGCATTTT.

The CDR3 DNA reads TGTGCCAGCTCACCGGACAGGGGGCAAAGGGAGACCCAGTACTTC. Its protein is CASSPDRGQRETQYF. This rearrangement joins TRBV18 to TRBJ2-5; 11 nucleotides agree with TRBD1. The CDR3 runs to 15 residues. V shed 3 bases and J 5 bases; nucleotides not matched to a gene: 5. Looked up from germline, CDR1 is KGHSH and CDR2 is LQKENI.

CDR3 in amino acids: CASSPQGAGSPLHF. CDR3 bases: TGTGCCAGCTCACCCCAGGGGGCAGGTTCACCCCTCCACTTT. The chain has TRBV18 and TRBJ1-6; 8 bases are shared with TRBD1. Germline V gives CDR1 KGHSH, CDR2 LQKENI. V was clipped by 3 bases and J by 9 bases; unmatched bases: 4. The CDR3 runs 14 residues.

The genes are TRBV19 and TRBJ1-3; D gene uncertain. The germline V gene encodes CDR1 LNHDA and CDR2 SQIVND (reference sequence). This CDR3 is built from 14 residues. The germline V and J ends were trimmed by 4 bases and 0 bases, with 7 bases remaining between them. CDR3 in amino acids: CASSTQISGNTIYF. DNA for the CDR3: TGTGCCAGTAGTACACAGATCTCTGGAAACACCATATATTTT.